This TCR beta chain was captured by sequencing in a study of cytomegalovirus exposure and HLA in healthy donors. Study-level background: Earlier work reported about 110 million unique TCR beta sequences from about 190 million T cells.

Both 60 Vbeta primers and 13 Jbeta primers went into the PCR. The protocol was immunoSEQ multiplex PCR, while the TCRdb copy is restricted to in-frame clones and leaves out a portion. The data show about 85,000 clones, roughly 80% seen once. The CDR3 consists of 12 residues. V shed 0 bases and J shed 8 bases, with 6 bases lying between them. Germline values: CDR1 SGHTS, CDR2 YDEGEE. Study-wide points: It emerged from a later analysis that several of the most significant clusters appeared to be linked to common viral pathogens.

With regard to this clone: Its antigen is not known.

Sequenced: PBMCs. The clonotype comes from a man aged 50-59 years in good health and CMV-seropositive. V usage is TRBV5-8 and J usage is TRBJ2-1, with D unclear. CDR3 sequence (DNA): TGTGCCAGCAGCTTGGAACTCGATGAGCAGTTCTTC. It yields the protein CASSLELDEQFF.